The 7 T cell receptor beta chains below were found in one sample sequenced in a study of CD8 T cells in Susac syndrome. Reverse transcription of about 0.5 to 1 ug RNA used random hexamers. One entry per CDR3 protein results from TCRdb running MiXCR on the immunoSEQ multiplex PCR reads. The table has 65,000 to 90,000 distinct CDR3 sequences, about 95% seen once. Input material: CD8+ T cells from PBMCs. These receptor sequences come from a human donor with multiple sclerosis.

The chain uses TRBV13 and TRBJ2-7, with D possibly being TRBD1 (5 bases). Trimming took off 3 bases at V and 0 bases at J, with 12 bases between the two ends. This CDR3 is built from 15 residues. Germline V gene sequence: CDR1 PRHDT, CDR2 FYEKMQ (reference sequence). CDR3 region: CASSFFGQHSYEQYF. CDR3 nucleotides: TGTGCCAGCAGCTTTTTCGGACAACACTCCTACGAGCAGTACTTC.

This clonotype was detected once. The chain carries TRBV2 and TRBJ2-7; 10 bases map to TRBD2. Germline V gene sequence: CDR1 SNHLY, CDR2 FYNNEI. The CDR3 consists of 18 residues. The junction had 13 bases not matched to a gene; V was cut back by 3 bases and J by 2 bases. In DNA, the CDR3 is TGTGCCAGCAGTGACGGCGCGGGGGAAGCGGGGGGGGCCTACGAGCAGTACTTC. Translation: CASSDGAGEAGGAYEQYF.

This clonotype appeared once. The chain carries TRBV27 and TRBJ2-7; 9 nucleotides line up with TRBD1. CDR3 length: 15 amino acids. Germline CDR1 MNHEY, CDR2 SMNVEV (reference sequence). J gave up 6 bases and V 2 bases, and 8 bases lay outside the gene matches. CDR3 nucleotides: TGTGCCAGCAGTTTAGTGGGACAGGGTAATGCCGAGCAGTACTTC. Protein product: CASSLVGQGNAEQYF.

V gene TRBV29-1 combines with J gene TRBJ1-1; tentatively, D is TRBD1 (5 bases). The germline V and J ends were trimmed by 2 bases and 5 bases, with 12 bases remaining between them. CDR1 and CDR2 (germline): SQVTM, ANQGSEA. This CDR3 region has 13 residues. CDR3: CSVEKGRRTEAFF. The CDR3 DNA follows: TGCAGCGTTGAAAAGGGGAGGCGGACTGAAGCTTTCTTT.

The chain is built from TRBV6-2 or TRBV6-3 and TRBJ1-5; TRBD1 matches 10 bases. In germline, CDR1 is MNHEY, CDR2 SVGEGT. The CDR3 consists of 16 residues. After removal of 0 bases from V and 4 bases from J, the junction contained 3 bases not matched to a gene. The CDR3 DNA sequence: TGTGCCAGCAGTTACTCCCCGGACAGGGGGAATCAGCCCCAGCATTTT. The encoded protein is CASSYSPDRGNQPQHF.

The chain has TRBV3-1 and TRBJ2-3; D tentatively fits TRBD1 or TRBD2 (5 bases each). The germline CDR1 and CDR2 sequences are LGHDT and YNNKEL (reference sequence). The CDR3 spans 14 residues. Trimming left V 4 bases short and J 2 bases short, with 10 bases between. The DNA of the CDR3 is TGTGCCAGCAGCCGGGACGGAACCACAGATACGCAGTATTTT. Its protein is CASSRDGTTDTQYF.

V gene TRBV7-6 combines with J gene TRBJ2-7; TRBD2 might be the D (5 bases). V lost 5 bases and J lost 6, with 8 bases in between. CDR3 size: 11 residues. The germline V gene has CDR1 SGHVS and CDR2 FNYEAQ. In nucleotides, the CDR3 is TGTGCCAGCAGCCGAGGGATCGAGCAGTACTTC. Encoded protein: CASSRGIEQYF.